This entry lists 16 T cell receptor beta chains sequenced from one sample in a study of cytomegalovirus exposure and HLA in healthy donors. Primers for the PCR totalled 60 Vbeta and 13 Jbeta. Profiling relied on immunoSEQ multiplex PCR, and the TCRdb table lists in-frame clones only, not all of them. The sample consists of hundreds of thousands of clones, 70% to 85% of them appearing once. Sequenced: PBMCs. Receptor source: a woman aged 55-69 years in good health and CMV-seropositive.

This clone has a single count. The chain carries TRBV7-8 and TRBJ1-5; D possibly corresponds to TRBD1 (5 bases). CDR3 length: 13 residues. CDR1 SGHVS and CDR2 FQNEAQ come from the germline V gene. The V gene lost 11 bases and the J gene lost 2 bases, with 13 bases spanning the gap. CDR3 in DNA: TGTGCCGCAGCGCCAGGGCGCAATCAGCCCCAGCATTTT. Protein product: CAAAPGRNQPQHF.

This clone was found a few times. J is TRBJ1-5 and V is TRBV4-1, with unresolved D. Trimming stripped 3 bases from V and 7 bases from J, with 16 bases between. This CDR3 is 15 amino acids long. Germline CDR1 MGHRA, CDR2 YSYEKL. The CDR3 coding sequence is TGCGCCAGCAGCCAGGGCGACAATTATGGGCAGCCCCAGCATTTT. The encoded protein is CASSQGDNYGQPQHF.

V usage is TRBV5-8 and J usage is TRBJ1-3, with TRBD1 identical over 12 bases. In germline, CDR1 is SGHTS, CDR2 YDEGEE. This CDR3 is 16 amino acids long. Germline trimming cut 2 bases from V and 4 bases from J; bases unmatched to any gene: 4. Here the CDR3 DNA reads TGTGCCAGCAGCTTCCCCGGGACAGGGGGCGGAAACACCATATATTTT. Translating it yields CASSFPGTGGGNTIYF.

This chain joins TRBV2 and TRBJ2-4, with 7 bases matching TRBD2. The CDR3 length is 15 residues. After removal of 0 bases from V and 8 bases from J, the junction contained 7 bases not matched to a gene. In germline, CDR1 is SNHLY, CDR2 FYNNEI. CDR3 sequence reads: CASSEARTSNHIQYF. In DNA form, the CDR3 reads TGTGCCAGCAGTGAAGCCAGGACTAGTAACCACATTCAGTACTTC. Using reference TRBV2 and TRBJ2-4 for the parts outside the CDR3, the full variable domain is EPEVTQTPSHQVTQMGQEVILRCVPISNHLYFYWYRQILGQKVEFLVSFYNNEISEKSEIFDDQFSVERPDGSNFTLKIRSTKLEDSAMYFCASSEARTSNHIQYFGAGTRLSVL.

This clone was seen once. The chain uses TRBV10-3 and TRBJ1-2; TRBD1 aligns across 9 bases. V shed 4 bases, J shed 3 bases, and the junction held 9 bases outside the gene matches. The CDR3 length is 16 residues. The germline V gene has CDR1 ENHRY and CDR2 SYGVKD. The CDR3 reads CAISGRGQGRYYGYTF. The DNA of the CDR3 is TGTGCCATCAGTGGGCGAGGACAGGGGCGGTACTATGGCTACACCTTC.

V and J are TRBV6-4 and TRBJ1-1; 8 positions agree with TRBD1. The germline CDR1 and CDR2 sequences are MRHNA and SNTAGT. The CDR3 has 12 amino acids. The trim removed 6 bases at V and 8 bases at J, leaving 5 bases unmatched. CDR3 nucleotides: TGTGCCAGCAGAGGACAGGGCACCGAAGCTTTCTTT. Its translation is CASRGQGTEAFF.

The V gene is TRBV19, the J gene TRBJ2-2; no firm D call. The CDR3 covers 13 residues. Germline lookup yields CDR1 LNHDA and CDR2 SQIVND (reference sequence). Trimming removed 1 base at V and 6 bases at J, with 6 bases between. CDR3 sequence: CASSIAVSGELFF. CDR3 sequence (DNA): TGTGCCAGTAGTATAGCGGTGTCCGGGGAGCTGTTTTTT. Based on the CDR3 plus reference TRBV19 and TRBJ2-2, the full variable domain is DGGITQSPKYLFRKEGQNVTLSCEQNLNHDAMYWYRQDPGQGLRLIYYSQIVNDFQKGDIAEGYSVSREKKESFPLTVTSAQKNPTAFYLCASSIAVSGELFFGEGSRLTVL.

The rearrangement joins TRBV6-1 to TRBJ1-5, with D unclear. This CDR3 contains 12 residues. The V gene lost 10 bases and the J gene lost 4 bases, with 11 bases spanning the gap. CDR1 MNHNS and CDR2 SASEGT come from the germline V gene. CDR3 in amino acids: CATHLVNQPQHF. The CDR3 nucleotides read TGTGCCACCCACCTAGTAAATCAGCCCCAGCATTTT.

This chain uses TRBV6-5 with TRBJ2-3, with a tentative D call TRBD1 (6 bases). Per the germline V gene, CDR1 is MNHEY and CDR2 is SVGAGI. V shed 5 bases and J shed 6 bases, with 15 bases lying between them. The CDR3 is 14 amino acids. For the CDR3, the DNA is TGTGCCAGCAGTGGGGGCAACCGGAGGGATACGCAGTATTTT. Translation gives CASSGGNRRDTQYF.

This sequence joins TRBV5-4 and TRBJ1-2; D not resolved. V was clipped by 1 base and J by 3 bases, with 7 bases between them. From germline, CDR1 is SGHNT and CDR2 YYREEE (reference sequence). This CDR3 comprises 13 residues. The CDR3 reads CASSLTDYYGYTF. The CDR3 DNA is TGTGCCAGCAGCTTGACGGACTACTATGGCTACACCTTC. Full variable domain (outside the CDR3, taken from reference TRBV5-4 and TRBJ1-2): ETGVTQSPTHLIKTRGQQVTLRCSSQSGHNTVSWYQQALGQGPQFIFQYYREEENGRGNFPPRFSGLQFPNYSSELNVNALELDDSALYLCASSLTDYYGYTFGSGTRLTVV.

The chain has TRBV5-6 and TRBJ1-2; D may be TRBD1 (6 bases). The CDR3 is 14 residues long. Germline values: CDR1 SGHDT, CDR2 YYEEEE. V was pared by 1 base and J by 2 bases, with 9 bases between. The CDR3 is CASSLKDRNYGYTF. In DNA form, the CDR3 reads TGTGCCAGCAGCTTGAAGGACAGAAACTATGGCTACACCTTC.

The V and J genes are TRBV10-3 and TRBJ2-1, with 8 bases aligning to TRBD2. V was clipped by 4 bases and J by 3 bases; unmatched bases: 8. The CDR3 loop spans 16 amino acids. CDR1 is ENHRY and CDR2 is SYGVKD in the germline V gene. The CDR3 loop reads CAISGTSGRIYNEQFF. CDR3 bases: TGTGCCATCAGTGGAACTAGCGGACGGATCTACAATGAGCAGTTCTTC.

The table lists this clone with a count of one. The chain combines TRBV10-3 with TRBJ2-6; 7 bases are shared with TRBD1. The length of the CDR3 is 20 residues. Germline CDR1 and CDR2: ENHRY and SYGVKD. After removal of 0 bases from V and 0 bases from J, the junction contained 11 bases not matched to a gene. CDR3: CAISESWGTVISSGANVLTF. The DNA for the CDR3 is TGTGCCATCAGTGAGTCATGGGGGACAGTGATTTCCTCTGGGGCCAACGTCCTGACTTTC.

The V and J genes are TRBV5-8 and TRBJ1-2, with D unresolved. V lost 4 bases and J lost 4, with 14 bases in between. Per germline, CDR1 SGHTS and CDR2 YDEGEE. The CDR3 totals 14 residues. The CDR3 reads CASSGEGWFYGYTF. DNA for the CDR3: TGTGCCAGCAGCGGGGAGGGATGGTTCTATGGCTACACCTTC.

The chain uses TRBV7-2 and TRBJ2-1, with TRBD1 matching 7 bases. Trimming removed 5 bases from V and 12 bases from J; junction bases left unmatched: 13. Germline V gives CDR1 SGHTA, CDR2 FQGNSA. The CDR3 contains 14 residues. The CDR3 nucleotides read TGTGCCAGCAGCCCCTACTCCTCGACAGGGAGGCAGTTCTTC. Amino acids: CASSPYSSTGRQFF.

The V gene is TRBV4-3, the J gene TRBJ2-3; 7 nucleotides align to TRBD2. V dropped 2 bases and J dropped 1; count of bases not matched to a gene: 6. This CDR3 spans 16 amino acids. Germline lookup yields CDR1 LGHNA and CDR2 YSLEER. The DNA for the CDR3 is TGCGCCAGCAGCCAAACGCCAGCGGGGCGCACAGATACGCAGTATTTT. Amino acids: CASSQTPAGRTDTQYF.